This TCR beta chain was identified during a study of T cells in localized non-small cell lung cancer. CDR3 length equals 14 residues. Germline V CDR1 and CDR2: LNHDA, SQIVND (reference sequence). V lost 7 bases and J lost 5; bases outside the gene matches: 8. This table comes from immunoSEQ multiplex PCR, and its TCRdb copy is limited to in-frame clones, with some not included. Among 1,300 or so clones listed, over 20% were seen once. The sequence was obtained from a male donor older than 55 with stage III squamous cell lung carcinoma. Sequences were derived from normal lung tissue next to the tumor, sampled before any cancer treatment. The chain combines TRBV19 with TRBJ1-2, with 9 bases matching TRBD1. In DNA form, the CDR3 reads TGTGCCAGTAACCTACAGGGGGCGCGTTATGGCTACACCTTC. Protein product: CASNLQGARYGYTF.